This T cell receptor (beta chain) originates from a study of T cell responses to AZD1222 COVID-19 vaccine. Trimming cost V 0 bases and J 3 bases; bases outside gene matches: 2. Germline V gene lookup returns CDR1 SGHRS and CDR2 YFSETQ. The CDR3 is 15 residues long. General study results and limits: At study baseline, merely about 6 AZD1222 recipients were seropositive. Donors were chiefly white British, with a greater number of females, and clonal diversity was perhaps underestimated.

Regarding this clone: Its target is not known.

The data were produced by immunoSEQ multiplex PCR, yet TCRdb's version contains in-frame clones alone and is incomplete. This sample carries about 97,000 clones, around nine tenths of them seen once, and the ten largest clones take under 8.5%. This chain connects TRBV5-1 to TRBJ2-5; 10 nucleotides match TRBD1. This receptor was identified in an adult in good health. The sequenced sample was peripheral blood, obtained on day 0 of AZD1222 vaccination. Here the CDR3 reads CASSLAGTGEETQYF. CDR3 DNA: TGCGCCAGCAGCTTGGCAGGGACAGGGGAAGAGACCCAGTACTTC.